A single sample is the source of the 6 T cell receptor beta chains below, sequenced in a study of CD4 T cells in relation to SARS-CoV-2 and coronaviruses. CD4+ T cells from unexposed donors were obtained before the COVID-19 pandemic (2011-2018). CD4+ T cells were isolated from the cells after 10 days of culture. These TCRs are of unknown antigen specificity. This table comes from immunoSEQ multiplex PCR, and its TCRdb copy is limited to in-frame clones, with some not included. The table includes about 27,000 clones, 76% detected once. The sample consisted of CD4+ T cells from PBMCs, cultured in vitro. These receptors all stem from a human donor in good health.

The chain has TRBV11-2 and TRBJ2-7; possibly TRBD2 for D (6 bases). The CDR3 is 19 residues long. From germline, CDR1 is SGHAT and CDR2 FQNNGV. Trimming took 1 base from V and 0 from J, leaving 22 bases between them. The CDR3 DNA is TGTGCCAGCAGCTTAGGTTTGGACCCTCTGGGACTTAGCTCCTACGAGCAGTACTTC. Protein sequence: CASSLGLDPLGLSSYEQYF.

This rearrangement joins TRBV6-2 or TRBV6-3 to TRBJ2-2; D is undetermined. This CDR3 has 16 amino acids. Trimming took 8 bases from V and 3 from J, leaving 19 bases between them. Germline values: CDR1 MNHEY, CDR2 SVGEGT. CDR3 in amino acids: CASGRPGRVYTGELFF. In DNA, the CDR3 is TGTGCCAGCGGCCGGCCTGGACGAGTGTACACCGGGGAGCTGTTTTTT.

The CDR3 bases are TGTGCCAGCAGCCCCGACTCGAGCGGGGGGAACACCGGGGAGCTGTTTTTT. Amino acids: CASSPDSSGGNTGELFF. The rearrangement joins TRBV9 to TRBJ2-2; 8 bases fit TRBD2. The germline gives CDR1 SGDLS, CDR2 YYNGEE. The CDR3 consists of 17 residues. With 4 bases clipped from V and 1 base from J, the junction kept 9 bases outside the gene matches.

The rearrangement uses TRBV3-1 (or the pseudogene TRBV3-2) and TRBJ2-7; D unclear. Germline V gene sequence: CDR1 LGHDT, CDR2 YNNKEL (reference sequence). Trimming shortened V by 1 base and J by 0 bases, and 7 bases separated the two germline ends. The CDR3 is 14 amino acids. CDR3 sequence (DNA): TGTGCCAGCAGCCAAGGCCGGAGCTCCTACGAGCAGTACTTC. It codes for CASSQGRSSYEQYF.

The chain uses TRBV25-1 and TRBJ2-5; possibly TRBD1 or TRBD2 for D (7 bases each). The germline V gene has CDR1 MGHDK and CDR2 SYGVNS. The length of the CDR3 is 15 residues. The V end lost 3 bases, the J end lost 5 bases, and 16 bases lay between the germline ends. Here the CDR3 reads CASSDSGGGAETQYF. In DNA, the CDR3 is TGTGCCAGCAGTGACTCAGGGGGGGGAGCGGAGACCCAGTACTTC. Filled out from reference TRBV25-1 and TRBJ2-5, the complete variable domain reads EADIYQTPRYLVIGTGKKITLECSQTMGHDKMYWYQQDPGMELHLIHYSYGVNSTEKGDLSSESTVSRIRTEHFPLTLESARPSHTSQYLCASSDSGGGAETQYFGPGTRLLVL.

This clone appeared a few times. The chain carries TRBV27 and TRBJ2-7; D gene uncertain. This CDR3 is built from 10 residues. Germline lookup yields CDR1 MNHEY and CDR2 SMNVEV (reference sequence). Trimming removed 5 bases from V and 5 bases from J, with 4 bases in between. The CDR3 protein is CASSPDEQYF. DNA for the CDR3: TGTGCCAGCAGTCCAGACGAGCAGTACTTC.